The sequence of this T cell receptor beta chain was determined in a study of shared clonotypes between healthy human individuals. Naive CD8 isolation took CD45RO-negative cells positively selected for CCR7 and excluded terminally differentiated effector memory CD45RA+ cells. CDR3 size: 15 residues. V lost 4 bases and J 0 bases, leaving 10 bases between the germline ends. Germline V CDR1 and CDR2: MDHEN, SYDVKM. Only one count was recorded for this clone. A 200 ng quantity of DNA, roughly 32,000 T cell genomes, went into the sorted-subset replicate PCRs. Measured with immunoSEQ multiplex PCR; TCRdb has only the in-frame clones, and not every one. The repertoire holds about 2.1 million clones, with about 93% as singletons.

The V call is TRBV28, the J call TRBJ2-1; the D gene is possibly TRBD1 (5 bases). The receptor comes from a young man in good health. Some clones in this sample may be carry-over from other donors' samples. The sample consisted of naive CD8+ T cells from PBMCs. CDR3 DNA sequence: TGTGCCAGCAGTTCAGGGTATAGCTCCTACAATGAGCAGTTCTTC. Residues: CASSSGYSSYNEQFF.